This record concerns one TCR beta chain sequence. A clone one base away is much larger, so this may be a read error. This record comes from a study of T cells in Graves' hyperthyroidism and ophthalmopathy. Pregnant or lactating patients were excluded, as were those with uncontrolled infection or other autoimmune disease. Based on clinical symptoms, serum thyroxine and TRAb, thyroid ultrasound and orbital computed tomography, diagnoses were reached. TCR beta CDR3 regions were amplified from RNA transcripts. First-round RT-PCR with HTBI primers amplified the TCR CDR3 region. TCRdb reanalysed the multiplex PCR reads using MiXCR and keeps one entry per CDR3 protein. The table records about 480,000 distinct CDR3 sequences, under 25% of them present only once. Sequencing was done on a sample of blood. The sequence derives from a woman in her sixties or seventies with Graves' ophthalmopathy.

For the CDR3, the DNA is TGTGCCCGCAGTTTTCAGGCGGGCTTGGGCGGTGAGCAGTTCTTC. This codes for CARSFQAGLGGEQFF. The V gene is TRBV12-3 or TRBV12-4, the J gene TRBJ2-1, with a tentative D call TRBD2 (5 bases). The CDR3 length is 15 residues.